This T cell receptor beta chain is from a study of T cell changes during pregnancy in multiple sclerosis. Assay used: immunoSEQ multiplex PCR; TCRdb lists only in-frame clones, some missing. The sample has about 75,000 clones, roughly 94% seen once. This CDR3 contains 15 residues. Germline lookup yields CDR1 MNHEY and CDR2 SMNVEV (reference sequence). V lost 0 bases and J 6 bases, leaving 14 bases between the germline ends. The source was CD4+ T cells from peripheral blood mononuclear cells, collected after pregnancy. V gene TRBV27 combines with J gene TRBJ1-1; D perhaps matches TRBD1 (6 bases). The TCR comes from a female donor with multiple sclerosis, enrolled in a pregnancy study. This CDR3 is CASSLSGTNIPEAFF. Written as DNA, the CDR3 is TGTGCCAGCAGTTTATCGGGGACAAACATCCCTGAAGCTTTCTTT.